This passage covers 8 T cell receptor beta chains from one sample sequenced in a study of cytomegalovirus exposure and HLA in healthy donors. 60 Vbeta and 13 Jbeta primers were used in PCR. Sequencing used immunoSEQ multiplex PCR; TCRdb keeps in-frame clones, though not all of them. The sample records approximately 250,000 clones, around 83% being singletons. Sequencing was carried out using PBMCs. Receptor source: a girl aged 2-10 years in good health and CMV-seronegative.

This chain connects TRBV6-5 to TRBJ2-2; D remains unclear. Trimming removed 7 bases from V and 0 bases from J, with 12 bases in between. CDR3 length: 15 amino acids. Looked up from germline, CDR1 is MNHEY and CDR2 is SVGAGI. The CDR3 DNA reads as TGTGCCAGCAACACAGACCGTTCGAACACCGGGGAGCTGTTTTTT. As protein: CASNTDRSNTGELFF.

This rearrangement joins TRBV10-1 to TRBJ1-1; D is ambiguous. Per germline, CDR1 WNHNN and CDR2 SYGVQD (reference sequence). The CDR3 totals 12 residues. Trimming pared 0 bases from V and 8 bases from J, leaving 7 bases between. CDR3 nucleotides: TGCGCCAGCAGTGAGTCGTTAGTCGAAGCTTTCTTT. It codes for CASSESLVEAFF.

This clone was seen just once. This chain uses TRBV6-1 with TRBJ2-3, with 7 positions matching TRBD2. V dropped 9 bases and J dropped 0; count of bases not matched to a gene: 6. Germline V gives CDR1 MNHNS, CDR2 SASEGT. This CDR3 has 14 residues. The CDR3 sequence is CARQAGSSTDTQYF. In nucleotides, the CDR3 is TGTGCCAGGCAAGCGGGATCTAGCACAGATACGCAGTATTTT.

The chain uses TRBV12-5 and TRBJ1-2; tentatively, D is TRBD1 (5 bases). Trimming cost V 0 bases and J 0 bases, with 14 bases left between them. Germline CDR1 LGHNT, CDR2 FRNRAP. The CDR3 totals 17 residues. The CDR3 nucleotides read TGTGCTAGTGGTTTGGTACTGGTTAGGGGCCCTAACTATGGCTACACCTTC. Its protein is CASGLVLVRGPNYGYTF.

CDR3 sequence (DNA): TGTGCCTGGAGGGGAGAGGGAGCTTTCTTT. As protein: CAWRGEGAFF. V gene TRBV30 combines with J gene TRBJ1-1, with D uncertain. The V end was cut by 3 bases, the J end by 10 bases, with 9 bases between. Germline V CDR1 and CDR2: GTSNPN, SVGIG (reference sequence). There are 10 residues in the CDR3.

The J gene is TRBJ1-2, the V gene TRBV7-9; 7 bases fit TRBD1. Germline CDR1 SEHNR, CDR2 FQNEAQ (reference sequence). The ends lost 2 bases at V and 8 bases at J; junction bases unmatched: 5. This CDR3 is built from 13 residues. CDR3 coding DNA: TGTGCCAGCAGCTTACGAGGGGGCTTCGGCTACACCTTC. Translated: CASSLRGGFGYTF.

V gene TRBV6-5 combines with J gene TRBJ2-5; TRBD1 matches at 9 bases. V shed 0 bases and J 2 bases; nucleotides not matched to a gene: 4. Germline loops: CDR1 MNHEY, CDR2 SVGAGI. The CDR3 has 16 amino acids. CDR3 bases: TGTGCCAGCAGTTACTCTGGTGGGACAGGGCAAGAGACCCAGTACTTC. As protein: CASSYSGGTGQETQYF.

The rearrangement uses TRBV15 and TRBJ2-7; weak D call: TRBD2 (6 bases). With 0 bases removed from V and 3 bases from J, the gap between germline ends came to 24 bases. The CDR3 runs 19 residues. Germline CDR1 LNHNV, CDR2 YYDKDF (reference sequence). The DNA for the CDR3 is TGTGCCACCAGCAGAGATCTGGGGGTACGGGGGAGAAGTGGCTACGAGCAGTACTTC. Its protein is CATSRDLGVRGRSGYEQYF. The variable domain in full, completed from reference TRBV15 and TRBJ2-7, reads DAMVIQNPRYQVTQFGKPVTLSCSQTLNHNVMYWYQQKSSQAPKLLFHYYDKDFNNEADTPDNFQSRRPNTSFCFLDIRSPGLGDTAMYLCATSRDLGVRGRSGYEQYFGPGTRLTVT.